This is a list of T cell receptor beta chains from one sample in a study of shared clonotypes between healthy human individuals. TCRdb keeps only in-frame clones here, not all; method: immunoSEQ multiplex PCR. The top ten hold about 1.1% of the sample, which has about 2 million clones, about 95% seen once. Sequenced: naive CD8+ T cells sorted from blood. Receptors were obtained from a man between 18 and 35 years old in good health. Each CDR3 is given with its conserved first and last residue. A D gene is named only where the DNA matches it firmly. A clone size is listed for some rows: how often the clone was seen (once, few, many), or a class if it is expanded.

CASSVEGGEYNEQFF TGTGCCAGCAGCGTAGAGGGTGGGGAGTACAATGAGCAGTTCTTC . TRBJ2-1 . TRBV9
CASSWDRQETQYF TGTGCCAGCAGCTGGGACAGACAAGAGACCCAGTACTTC TRBD1 TRBJ2-5 . TRBV7-9
CSVLTHPRGSGPYEQYF TGCAGCGTTCTTACACATCCTCGGGGTAGCGGACCCTACGAGCAGTACTTC . TRBJ2-7 . TRBV29-1
CASSVGDRASYNSPLHF TGTGCCAGCAGCGTAGGAGACAGGGCGTCCTATAATTCACCCCTCCACTTT TRBD1 TRBJ1-6 few TRBV9
CASSPTSGGYEQYF TGTGCCAGCAGCCCCACTAGCGGGGGCTACGAGCAGTACTTC TRBD2 TRBJ2-7 . TRBV7-8
CASSQGIGGQWEQYF TGCGCCAGCAGCCAAGGGATCGGGGGGCAATGGGAGCAGTACTTC . TRBJ2-7 . TRBV4-3
CSVESLSYEQYF TGCAGCGTTGAAAGCCTTTCCTACGAGCAGTACTTC . TRBJ2-7 . TRBV29-1
CASSPTGGEGATQYF TGTGCCAGCAGCCCAACCGGCGGCGAGGGGGCGACCCAGTACTTC TRBD1 TRBJ2-5 . TRBV9
CASSSGLAGTPITYEQYF TGTGCCAGCAGCTCCGGACTAGCGGGAACCCCTATTACCTACGAGCAGTACTTC TRBD2 TRBJ2-7 . TRBV7-8
CASSPRGSEADTQYF TGCGCCAGCAGCCCCCGAGGATCCGAGGCAGATACGCAGTATTTT . TRBJ2-3 once TRBV5-1
CASSQEADSVGYEQYF TGCGCCAGCAGCCAAGAAGCGGACTCTGTGGGGTACGAGCAGTACTTC . TRBJ2-7 . TRBV4-1
CASSPKAAYNEQFF TGTGCCAGCAGCCCGAAAGCGGCCTACAATGAGCAGTTCTTC . TRBJ2-1 . TRBV28
CASSLFPGYEQYF TGTGCCAGCAGCTTATTCCCAGGCTACGAGCAGTACTTC . TRBJ2-7 . TRBV7-3
CASSWRGDGEAFF TGTGCCAGTAGTTGGAGGGGGGACGGTGAAGCTTTCTTT . TRBJ1-1 once TRBV19
CASSPEGSSYEQYF TGTGCCAGCAGTCCCGAGGGCTCATCCTACGAGCAGTACTTC . TRBJ2-7 . TRBV27
CASSQGEAYTGELFF TGCGCCAGCAGCCAAGGGGAAGCTTATACCGGGGAGCTGTTTTTT . TRBJ2-2 . TRBV4-1
CSVVGDYGYTF TGCAGCGTTGTGGGCGACTATGGCTACACCTTC . TRBJ1-2 . TRBV29-1
CASSQDREELEQYF TGCGCCAGCAGCCAAGATCGGGAGGAACTCGAGCAGTACTTC TRBD2 TRBJ2-7 . TRBV4-3
CASSPEGYTEAFF TGTGCCAGCAGCCCCGAGGGTTACACTGAAGCTTTCTTT . TRBJ1-1 . TRBV5-6
CASSLAGGVTDTQYF TGTGCCAGCAGCCTAGCGGGGGGCGTTACAGATACGCAGTATTTT TRBD2 TRBJ2-3 . TRBV11-2
CASEGGASNQPQHF TGTGCCAGCGAGGGGGGGGCTAGCAATCAGCCCCAGCATTTT . TRBJ1-5 . TRBV2
CASSIGDSAIYEQYF TGTGCCAGTAGTATCGGTGACTCAGCGATTTACGAGCAGTACTTC . TRBJ2-7 . TRBV19
CASSPGAKNIQYF TGTGCCAGCAGTCCGGGGGCGAAAAACATTCAGTACTTC . TRBJ2-4 . TRBV27
CASSQGVGQGFSGNTIYF TGCGCCAGCAGCCAAGGAGTCGGGCAGGGATTCTCTGGAAACACCATATATTTT . TRBJ1-3 . TRBV4-3
CASTTHNEQFF TGTGCCAGCACCACACACAATGAGCAGTTCTTC . TRBJ2-1 . TRBV5-4
CASSEYGGGTDTQYF TGTGCCAGCAGTGAATACGGGGGGGGTACAGATACGCAGTATTTT TRBD2 TRBJ2-3 . TRBV25-1
CASRWDGAYSPLHF TGTGCCAGCAGATGGGACGGGGCTTATTCACCCCTCCACTTT . TRBJ1-6 . TRBV28
CASSVGLPGQGRDEQFF TGTGCCAGCAGCGTAGGGCTCCCGGGACAGGGTAGGGATGAGCAGTTCTTC TRBD1 TRBJ2-1 . TRBV9
CASSLSWSSGNTIYF TGTGCCAGCAGCCTTAGCTGGAGCTCTGGAAACACCATATATTTT . TRBJ1-3 . TRBV7-9